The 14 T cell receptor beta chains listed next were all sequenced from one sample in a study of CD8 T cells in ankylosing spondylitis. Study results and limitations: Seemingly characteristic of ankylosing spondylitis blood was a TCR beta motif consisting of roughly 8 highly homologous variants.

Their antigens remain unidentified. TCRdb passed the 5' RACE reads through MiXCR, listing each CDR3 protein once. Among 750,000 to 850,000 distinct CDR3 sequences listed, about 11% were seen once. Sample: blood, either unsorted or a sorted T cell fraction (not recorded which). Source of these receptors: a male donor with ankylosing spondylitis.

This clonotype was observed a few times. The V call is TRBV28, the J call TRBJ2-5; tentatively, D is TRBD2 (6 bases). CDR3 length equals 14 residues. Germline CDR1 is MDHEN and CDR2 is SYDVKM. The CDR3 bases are TGTGCGAGCCGTCCGGGCGGGGTGCAAGAGACCCAGTACTTC. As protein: CASRPGGVQETQYF.

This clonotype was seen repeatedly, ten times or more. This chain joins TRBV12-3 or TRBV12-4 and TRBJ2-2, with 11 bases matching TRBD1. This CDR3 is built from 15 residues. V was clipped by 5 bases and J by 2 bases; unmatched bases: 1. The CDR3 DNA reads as TGTGCCAGCAGTGGGACAGGGGGAAACACCGGGGAGCTGTTTTTT. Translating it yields CASSGTGGNTGELFF.

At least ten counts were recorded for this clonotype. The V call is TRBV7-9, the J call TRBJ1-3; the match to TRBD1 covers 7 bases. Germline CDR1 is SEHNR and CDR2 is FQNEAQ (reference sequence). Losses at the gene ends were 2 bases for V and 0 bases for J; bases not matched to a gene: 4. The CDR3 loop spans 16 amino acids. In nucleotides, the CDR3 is TGTGCCAGCAGCTTACGGGGACAGAGCTCTGGAAACACCATATATTTT. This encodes CASSLRGQSSGNTIYF.

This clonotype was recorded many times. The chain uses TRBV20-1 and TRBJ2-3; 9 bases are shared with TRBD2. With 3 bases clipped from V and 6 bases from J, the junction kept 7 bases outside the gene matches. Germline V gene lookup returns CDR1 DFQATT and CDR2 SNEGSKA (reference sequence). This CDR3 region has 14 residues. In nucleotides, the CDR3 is TGCAGTGCTAGGATAGCGGGGGAGGACGATACGCAGTATTTT. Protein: CSARIAGEDDTQYF.

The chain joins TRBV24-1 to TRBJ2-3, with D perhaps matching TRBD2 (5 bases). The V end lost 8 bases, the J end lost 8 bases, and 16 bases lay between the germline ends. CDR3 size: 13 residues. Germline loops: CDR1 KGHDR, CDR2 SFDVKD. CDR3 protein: CATNAGHTPTQYF. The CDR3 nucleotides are TGTGCCACCAACGCGGGCCACACTCCTACGCAGTATTTT.

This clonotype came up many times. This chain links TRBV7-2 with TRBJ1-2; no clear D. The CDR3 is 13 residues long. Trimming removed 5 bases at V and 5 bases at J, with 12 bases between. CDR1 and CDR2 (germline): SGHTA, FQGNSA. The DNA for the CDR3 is TGTGCCAGCAGCCCAAGCTTTCAGTATGGCTACACCTTC. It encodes CASSPSFQYGYTF.

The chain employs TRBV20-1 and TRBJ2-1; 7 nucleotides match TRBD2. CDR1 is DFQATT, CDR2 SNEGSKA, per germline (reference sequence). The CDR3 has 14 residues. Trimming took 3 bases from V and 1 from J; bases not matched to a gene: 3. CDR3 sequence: CSARGLFSYNEQFF. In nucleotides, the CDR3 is TGCAGTGCTAGGGGACTATTTTCCTACAATGAGCAGTTCTTC.

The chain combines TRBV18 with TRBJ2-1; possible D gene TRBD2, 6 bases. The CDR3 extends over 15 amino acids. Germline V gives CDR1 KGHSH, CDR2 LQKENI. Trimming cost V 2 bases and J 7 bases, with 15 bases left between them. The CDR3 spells CASSPAPGAGNEQFF. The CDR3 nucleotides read TGTGCCAGCTCACCAGCACCGGGAGCAGGGAATGAGCAGTTCTTC.

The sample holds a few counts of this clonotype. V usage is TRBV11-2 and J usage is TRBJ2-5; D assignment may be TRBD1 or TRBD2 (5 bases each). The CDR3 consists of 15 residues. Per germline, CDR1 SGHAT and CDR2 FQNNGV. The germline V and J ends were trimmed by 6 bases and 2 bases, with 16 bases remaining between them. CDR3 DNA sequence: TGTGCCAGCAGATCCCTAGGGACGGAGCAAGAGACCCAGTACTTC. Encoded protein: CASRSLGTEQETQYF.

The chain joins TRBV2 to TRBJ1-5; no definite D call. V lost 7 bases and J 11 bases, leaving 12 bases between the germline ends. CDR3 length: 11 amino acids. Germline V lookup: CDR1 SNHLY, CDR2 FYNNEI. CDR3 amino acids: CASKWDLTQHF. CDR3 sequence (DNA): TGTGCCAGCAAGTGGGATCTGACCCAGCATTTT. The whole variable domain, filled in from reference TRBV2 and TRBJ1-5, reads EPEVTQTPSHQVTQMGQEVILRCVPISNHLYFYWYRQILGQKVEFLVSFYNNEISEKSEIFDDQFSVERPDGSNFTLKIRSTKLEDSAMYFCASKWDLTQHFGDGTRLSIL.

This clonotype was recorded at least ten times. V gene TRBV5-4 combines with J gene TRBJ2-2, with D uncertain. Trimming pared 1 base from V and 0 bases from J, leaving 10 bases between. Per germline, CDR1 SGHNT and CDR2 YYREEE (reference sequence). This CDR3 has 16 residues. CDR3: CASSLWVESNTGELFF. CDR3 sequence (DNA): TGTGCCAGCAGCTTGTGGGTAGAATCGAACACCGGGGAGCTGTTTTTT.

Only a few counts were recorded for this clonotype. This CDR3 is CAGGQSMF. CDR3 coding DNA: TGTGCCGGCGGACAGAGTATGTTC. V is TRBV21-1 and J is TRBJ2-4; the tabulated D call, TRBD1, remains unverified against the DNA. TRBV21-1 is listed as a pseudogene. The CDR3 spans 8 residues.

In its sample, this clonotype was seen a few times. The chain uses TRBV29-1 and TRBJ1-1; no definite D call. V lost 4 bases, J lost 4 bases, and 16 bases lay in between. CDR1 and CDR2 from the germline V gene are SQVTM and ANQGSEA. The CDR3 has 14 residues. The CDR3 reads CSVVGRKEITEAFF. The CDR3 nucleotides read TGCAGCGTTGTGGGCAGGAAGGAAATCACTGAAGCTTTCTTT.

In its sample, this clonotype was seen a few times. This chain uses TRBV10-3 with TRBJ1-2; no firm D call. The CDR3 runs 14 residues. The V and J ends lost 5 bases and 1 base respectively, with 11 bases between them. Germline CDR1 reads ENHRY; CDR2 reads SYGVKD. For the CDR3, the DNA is TGTGCCATCAGTCCCTGGGGAGATAACTATGGCTACACCTTC. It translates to CAISPWGDNYGYTF.